Reported below is one T cell receptor beta chain. Its antigen is unidentified. RNA transcripts yielded amplified TCR beta CDR3 regions. HTBI primers were used in a first-round RT-PCR, which preceded a second-round multiplex PCR. TCRdb redid the calling of the multiplex PCR reads with MiXCR, one entry per CDR3 protein. The data show 500,000 to 600,000 distinct CDR3 sequences, with less than 40% seen just once and around 4% held by the top ten. The authors diagnosed from clinical symptoms, serum thyroxine, TRAb, thyroid ultrasound and orbital computed tomography. V was clipped by 4 bases and J by 3 bases, with 9 bases between them. This CDR3 has 12 residues. Looked up from germline, CDR1 is SQVTM and CDR2 is ANQGSEA. The data belong to a study of Graves' ophthalmopathy and Graves' hyperthyroidism. Across the study: Ophthalmopathy absent within 18 months of follow-up marked hyperthyroidism as stable. The study's findings and limits: Most expanded clonotypes from thyroid (those above 0.001 frequency) were also found in blood. It was with 65% to 71% sensitivity and 72.22% specificity that the model predicted ophthalmopathy progression.

The chain combines TRBV29-1 with TRBJ1-2, with D possibly TRBD1 on 5 matching bases. This receptor was taken from an adult man with Graves' hyperthyroidism. What was sequenced was peripheral blood or thyroid tissue (not recorded which). The CDR3 protein is CSVGSRDYGYTF. CDR3 nucleotides: TGCAGCGTTGGATCCAGGGACTATGGCTACACCTTC.